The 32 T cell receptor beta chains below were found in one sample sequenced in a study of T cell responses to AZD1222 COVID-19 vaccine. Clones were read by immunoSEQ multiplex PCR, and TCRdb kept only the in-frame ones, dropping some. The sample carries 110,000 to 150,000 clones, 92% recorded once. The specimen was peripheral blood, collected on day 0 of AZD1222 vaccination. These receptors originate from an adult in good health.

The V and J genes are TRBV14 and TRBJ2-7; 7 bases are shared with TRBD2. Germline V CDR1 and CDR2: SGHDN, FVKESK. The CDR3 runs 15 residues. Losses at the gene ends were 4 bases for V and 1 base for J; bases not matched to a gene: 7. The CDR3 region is CASSLGEGLSYEQYF. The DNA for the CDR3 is TGTGCCAGCAGCCTCGGGGAGGGTCTATCCTACGAGCAGTACTTC.

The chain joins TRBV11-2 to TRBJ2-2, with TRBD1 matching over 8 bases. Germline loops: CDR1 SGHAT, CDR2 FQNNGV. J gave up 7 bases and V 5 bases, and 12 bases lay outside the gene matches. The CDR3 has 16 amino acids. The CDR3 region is CASSLLTGGKGGELFF. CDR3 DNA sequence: TGTGCCAGCAGCCTACTCACAGGGGGGAAGGGCGGGGAGCTGTTTTTT.

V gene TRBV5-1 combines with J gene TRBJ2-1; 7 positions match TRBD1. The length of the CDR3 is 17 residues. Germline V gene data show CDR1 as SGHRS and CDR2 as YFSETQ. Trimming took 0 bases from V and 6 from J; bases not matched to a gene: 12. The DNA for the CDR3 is TGCGCCAGCAGCTTGGGGGGTGAGACAGGGCTTAGCAATGAGCAGTTCTTC. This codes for CASSLGGETGLSNEQFF. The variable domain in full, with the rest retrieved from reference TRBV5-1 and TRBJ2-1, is KAGVTQTPRYLIKTRGQQVTLSCSPISGHRSVSWYQQTPGQGLQFLFEYFSETQRNKGNFPGRFSGRQFSNSRSEMNVSTLELGDSALYLCASSLGGETGLSNEQFFGPGTRLTVL.

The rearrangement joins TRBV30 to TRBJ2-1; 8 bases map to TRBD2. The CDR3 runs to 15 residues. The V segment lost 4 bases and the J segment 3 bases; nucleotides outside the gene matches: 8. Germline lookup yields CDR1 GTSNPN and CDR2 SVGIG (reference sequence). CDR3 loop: CAWTIAGNFYNEQFF. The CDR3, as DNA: TGTGCCTGGACTATAGCGGGGAACTTCTACAATGAGCAGTTCTTC.

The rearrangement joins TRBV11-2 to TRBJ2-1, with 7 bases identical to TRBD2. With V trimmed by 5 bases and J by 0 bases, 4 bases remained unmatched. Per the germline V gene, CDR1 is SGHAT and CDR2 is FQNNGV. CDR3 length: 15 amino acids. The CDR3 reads CASSVSGFSYNEQFF. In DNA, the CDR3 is TGTGCCAGCAGCGTTAGCGGGTTCTCCTACAATGAGCAGTTCTTC.

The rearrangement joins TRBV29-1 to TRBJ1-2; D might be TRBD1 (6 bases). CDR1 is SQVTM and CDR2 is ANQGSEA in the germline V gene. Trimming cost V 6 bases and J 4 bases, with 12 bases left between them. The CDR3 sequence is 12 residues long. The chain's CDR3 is CSVDDRTYGYTF. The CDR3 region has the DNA TGCAGCGTAGACGACAGGACCTATGGCTACACCTTC.

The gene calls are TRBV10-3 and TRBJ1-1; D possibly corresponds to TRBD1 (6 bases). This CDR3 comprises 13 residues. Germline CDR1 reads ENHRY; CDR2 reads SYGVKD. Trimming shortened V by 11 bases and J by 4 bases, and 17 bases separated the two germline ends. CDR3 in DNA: TGTGCCTCCGGGGGGCTGGGGGGCACTGAAGCTTTCTTT. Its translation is CASGGLGGTEAFF.

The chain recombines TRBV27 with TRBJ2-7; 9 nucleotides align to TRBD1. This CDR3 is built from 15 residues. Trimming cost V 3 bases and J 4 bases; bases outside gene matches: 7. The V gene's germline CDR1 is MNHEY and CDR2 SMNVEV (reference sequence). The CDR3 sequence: CASSLGGTGFYEQYF. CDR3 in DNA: TGTGCCAGCAGTTTGGGCGGGACAGGGTTTTACGAGCAGTACTTC.

The CDR3 loop reads CASSLLEFNEQFF. Here the CDR3 DNA reads TGTGCCAGCAGCTTGCTCGAATTCAATGAGCAGTTCTTC. V and J are TRBV7-9 and TRBJ2-1; D is ambiguous. The germline V gene encodes CDR1 SEHNR and CDR2 FQNEAQ (reference sequence). This CDR3 contains 13 residues. Trimming cost V 3 bases and J 6 bases, with 9 bases left between them.

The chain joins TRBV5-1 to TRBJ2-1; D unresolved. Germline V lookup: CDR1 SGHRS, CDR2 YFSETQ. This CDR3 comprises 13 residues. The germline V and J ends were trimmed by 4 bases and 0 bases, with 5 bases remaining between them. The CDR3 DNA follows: TGCGCCAGCAGCCAGGACTCCTACAATGAGCAGTTCTTC. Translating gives CASSQDSYNEQFF.

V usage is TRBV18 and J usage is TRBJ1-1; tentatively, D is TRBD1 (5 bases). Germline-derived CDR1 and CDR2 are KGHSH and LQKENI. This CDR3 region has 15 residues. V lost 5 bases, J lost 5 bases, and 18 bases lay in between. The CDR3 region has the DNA TGTGCCAGCTCAACCGACAGACCAGGGATGACTGAAGCTTTCTTT. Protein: CASSTDRPGMTEAFF.

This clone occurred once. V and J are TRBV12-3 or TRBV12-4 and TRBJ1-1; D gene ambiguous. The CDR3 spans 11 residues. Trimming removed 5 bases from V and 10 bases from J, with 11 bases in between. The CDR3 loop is CASSPGLGAFF. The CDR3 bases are TGTGCCAGCAGTCCCGGCCTCGGAGCTTTCTTT.

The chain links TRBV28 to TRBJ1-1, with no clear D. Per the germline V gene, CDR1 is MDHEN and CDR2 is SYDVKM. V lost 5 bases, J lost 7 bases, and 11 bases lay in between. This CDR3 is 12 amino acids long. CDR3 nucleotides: TGTGCCAGCAGTCTCATCGGGGTTGAAGCTTTCTTT. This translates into CASSLIGVEAFF.

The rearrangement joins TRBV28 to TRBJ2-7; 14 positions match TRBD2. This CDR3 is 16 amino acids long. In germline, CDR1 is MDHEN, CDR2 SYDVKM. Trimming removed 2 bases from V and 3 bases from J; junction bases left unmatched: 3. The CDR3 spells CASSLTGLAGGYEQYF. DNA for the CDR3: TGTGCCAGCAGTTTAACAGGACTAGCGGGAGGCTACGAGCAGTACTTC.

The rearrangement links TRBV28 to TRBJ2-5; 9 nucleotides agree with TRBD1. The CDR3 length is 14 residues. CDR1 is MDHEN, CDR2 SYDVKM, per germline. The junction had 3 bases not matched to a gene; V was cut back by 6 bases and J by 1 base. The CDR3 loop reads CASSLTGGQETQYF. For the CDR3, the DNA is TGTGCCAGCAGCCTGACAGGGGGCCAAGAGACCCAGTACTTC.

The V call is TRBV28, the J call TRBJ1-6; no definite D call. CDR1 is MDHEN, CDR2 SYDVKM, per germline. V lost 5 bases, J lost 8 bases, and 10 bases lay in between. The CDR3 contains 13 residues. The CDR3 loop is CASSPRIDSPLHF. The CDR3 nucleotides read TGTGCCAGCAGTCCACGGATCGATTCACCCCTCCACTTT.

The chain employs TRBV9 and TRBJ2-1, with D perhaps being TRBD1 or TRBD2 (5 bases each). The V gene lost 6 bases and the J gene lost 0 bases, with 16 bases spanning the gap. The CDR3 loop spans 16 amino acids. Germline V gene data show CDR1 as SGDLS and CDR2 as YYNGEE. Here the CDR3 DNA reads TGTGCCAGCACTTCGGGGCCCCCAAGCTCCTACAATGAGCAGTTCTTC. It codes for CASTSGPPSSYNEQFF.

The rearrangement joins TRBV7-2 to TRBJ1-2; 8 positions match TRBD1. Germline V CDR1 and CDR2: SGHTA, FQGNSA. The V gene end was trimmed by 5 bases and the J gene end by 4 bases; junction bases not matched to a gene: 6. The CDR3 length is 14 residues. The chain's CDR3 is CASSADRGPYGYTF. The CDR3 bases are TGTGCCAGCAGCGCCGACAGGGGACCCTATGGCTACACCTTC.

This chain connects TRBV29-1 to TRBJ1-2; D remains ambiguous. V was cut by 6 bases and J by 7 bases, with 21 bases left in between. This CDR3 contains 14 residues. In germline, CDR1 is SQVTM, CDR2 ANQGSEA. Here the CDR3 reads CSVPRGVRAGGYTF. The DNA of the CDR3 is TGCAGCGTCCCCCGTGGGGTTCGAGCGGGTGGCTACACCTTC.

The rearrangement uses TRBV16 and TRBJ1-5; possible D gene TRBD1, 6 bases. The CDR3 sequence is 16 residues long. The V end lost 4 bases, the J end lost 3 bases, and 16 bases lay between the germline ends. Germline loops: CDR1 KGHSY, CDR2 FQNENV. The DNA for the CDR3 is TGTGCCAGCAGCCTCCTGGGGCAGGGGAACAATCAGCCCCAGCATTTT. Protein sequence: CASSLLGQGNNQPQHF.

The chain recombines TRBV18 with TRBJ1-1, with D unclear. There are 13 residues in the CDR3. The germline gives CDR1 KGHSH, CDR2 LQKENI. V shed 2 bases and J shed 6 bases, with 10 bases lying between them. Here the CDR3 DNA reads TGTGCCAGCTCACCAGGTTTGGGTGCTGAAGCTTTCTTT. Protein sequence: CASSPGLGAEAFF.

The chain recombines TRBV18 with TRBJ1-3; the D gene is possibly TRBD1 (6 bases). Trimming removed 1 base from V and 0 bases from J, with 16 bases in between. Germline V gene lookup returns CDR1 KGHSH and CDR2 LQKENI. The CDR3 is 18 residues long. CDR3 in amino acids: CASSPLGDTLFSGNTIYF. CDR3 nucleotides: TGTGCCAGCTCACCACTTGGGGACACCCTTTTCTCTGGAAACACCATATATTTT.

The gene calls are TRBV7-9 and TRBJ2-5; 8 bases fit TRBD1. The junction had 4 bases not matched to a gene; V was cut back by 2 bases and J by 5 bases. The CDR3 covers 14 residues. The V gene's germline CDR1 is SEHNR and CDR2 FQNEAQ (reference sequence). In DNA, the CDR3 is TGTGCCAGCAGCTTACGGACAGGGTTGGAGACCCAGTACTTC. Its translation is CASSLRTGLETQYF.

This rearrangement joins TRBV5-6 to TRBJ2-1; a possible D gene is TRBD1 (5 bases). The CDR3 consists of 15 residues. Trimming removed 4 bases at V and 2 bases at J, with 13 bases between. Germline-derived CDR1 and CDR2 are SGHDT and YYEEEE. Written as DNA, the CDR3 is TGTGCCAGCAGCCGTAGGGGCGGCGCCTACAATGAGCAGTTCTTC. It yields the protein CASSRRGGAYNEQFF.

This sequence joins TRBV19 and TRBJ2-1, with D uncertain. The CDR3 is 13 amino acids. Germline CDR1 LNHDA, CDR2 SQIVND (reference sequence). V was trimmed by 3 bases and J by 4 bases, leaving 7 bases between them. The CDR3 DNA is TGTGCCAGTAGTATCAAGCCATACAATGAGCAGTTCTTC. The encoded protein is CASSIKPYNEQFF.

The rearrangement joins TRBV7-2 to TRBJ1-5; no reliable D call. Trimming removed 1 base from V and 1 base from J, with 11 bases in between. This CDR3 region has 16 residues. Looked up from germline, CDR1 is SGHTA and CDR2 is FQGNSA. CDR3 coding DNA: TGTGCCAGCAGCTTAGTGGGTGGAGTAAGCAATCAGCCCCAGCATTTT. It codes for CASSLVGGVSNQPQHF.

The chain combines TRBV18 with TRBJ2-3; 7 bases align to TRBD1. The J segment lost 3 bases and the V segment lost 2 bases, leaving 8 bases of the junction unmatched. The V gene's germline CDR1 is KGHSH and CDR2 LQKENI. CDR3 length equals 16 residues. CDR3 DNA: TGTGCCAGCTCACCATTCGAGACAGGGAGTACAGATACGCAGTATTTT. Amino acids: CASSPFETGSTDTQYF.

The CDR3 coding sequence is TGTGCCAGCAGTGAAGCAGGAAGGACTAGCGGGAGGGGCAAAAACATTCAGTACTTC. This translates into CASSEAGRTSGRGKNIQYF. The chain links TRBV2 to TRBJ2-4, with 15 positions matching TRBD2. Trimming took 0 bases from V and 3 from J; bases not matched to a gene: 6. Germline loops: CDR1 SNHLY, CDR2 FYNNEI. This CDR3 spans 19 amino acids.

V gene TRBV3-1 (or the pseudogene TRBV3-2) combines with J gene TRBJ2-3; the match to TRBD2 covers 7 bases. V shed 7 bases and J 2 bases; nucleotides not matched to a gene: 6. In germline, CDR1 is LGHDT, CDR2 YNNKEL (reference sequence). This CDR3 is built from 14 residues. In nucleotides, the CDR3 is TGTGCCAGCACCCAGGGACTAACCACAGATACGCAGTATTTT. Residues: CASTQGLTTDTQYF.

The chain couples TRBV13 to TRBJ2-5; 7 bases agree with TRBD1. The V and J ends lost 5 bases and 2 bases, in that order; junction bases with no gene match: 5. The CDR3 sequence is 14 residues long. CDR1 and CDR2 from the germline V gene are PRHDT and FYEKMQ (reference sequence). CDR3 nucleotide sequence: TGTGCCAGCAGCGAAAGACAGGGTCAAGAGACCCAGTACTTC. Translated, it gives CASSERQGQETQYF.

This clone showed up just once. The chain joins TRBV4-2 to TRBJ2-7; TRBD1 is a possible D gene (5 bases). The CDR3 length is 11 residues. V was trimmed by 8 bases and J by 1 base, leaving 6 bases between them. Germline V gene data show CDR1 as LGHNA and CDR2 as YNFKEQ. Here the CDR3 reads CASGQSYEQYF. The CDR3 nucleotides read TGTGCCAGCGGACAATCCTACGAGCAGTACTTC.

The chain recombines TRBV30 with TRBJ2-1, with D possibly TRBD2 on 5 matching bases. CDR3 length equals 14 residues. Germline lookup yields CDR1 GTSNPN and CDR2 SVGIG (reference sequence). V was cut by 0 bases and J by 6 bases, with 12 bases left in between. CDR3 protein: CAWSVLNSANEQFF. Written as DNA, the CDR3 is TGTGCCTGGAGTGTACTCAATAGCGCCAATGAGCAGTTCTTC.